Presented here are 29 T cell receptor beta chains from one specimen sequenced in a study of blood T cells in healthy people across ages. For the second PCR, which ran for about 7 to 11 cycles, a sample-barcoded 5' primer and a J-beta primer mix were used. Each CDR3 protein is one row after TCRdb ran MiXCR on the 5' RACE reads. Of about 590,000 distinct CDR3 sequences detected, about 30% appear once; the ten largest clones hold roughly 14%. The material sequenced was blood. The origin of the receptors is a woman of 80 years or more in good health.

This clonotype was counted a few times. The chain combines TRBV6-1 with TRBJ1-5; no definite D call. The ends were cut back, 6 bases at V and 0 bases at J, with 9 bases in the middle. CDR1 and CDR2 (germline): MNHNS, SASEGT. The length of the CDR3 is 14 residues. The CDR3 region has the DNA TGTGCCAGCAGACAAACATCTAGCAATCAGCCCCAGCATTTT. The encoded protein is CASRQTSSNQPQHF.

This clonotype was counted a few times. The rearrangement joins TRBV27 to TRBJ2-3; 9 bases match TRBD2. The germline V gene encodes CDR1 MNHEY and CDR2 SMNVEV (reference sequence). J gave up 1 base and V 3 bases, and 8 bases lay outside the gene matches. The CDR3 totals 17 residues. Here the CDR3 DNA reads TGTGCCAGCAGTTTCTTCATCGCTAGCGGGGGCACAGATACGCAGTATTTT. Translating it yields CASSFFIASGGTDTQYF.

The CDR3 DNA follows: TGTGCCAGCAGTGAAGCCGCGACTCTTTACCAAGAGACCCAGTACTTC. Protein: CASSEAATLYQETQYF. The chain links TRBV6-1 to TRBJ2-5, with D uncertain. The CDR3 sequence is 16 residues long. In germline, CDR1 is MNHNS, CDR2 SASEGT. V was cut by 0 bases and J by 0 bases, with 11 bases left in between.

This clonotype has a count of ten or more. The rearrangement links TRBV6-5 to TRBJ1-6; 7 bases map to TRBD1. V was clipped by 5 bases and J by 10 bases; unmatched bases: 11. CDR3 length: 15 amino acids. Germline V gene data show CDR1 as MNHEY and CDR2 as SVGAGI. The CDR3 reads CASSTRQGRRSPLHF. CDR3 nucleotide sequence: TGTGCCAGCAGTACCAGACAGGGCAGAAGATCACCCCTCCACTTT.

About this clonotype: This sequence may be a read error, since a much larger clone differs from it by one base. The chain is built from TRBV27 and TRBJ2-5; TRBD2 might be the D (5 bases). Trimming removed 3 bases at V and 6 bases at J, with 14 bases between. This CDR3 contains 14 residues. Looked up from germline, CDR1 is MNHEY and CDR2 is SMNVEV (reference sequence). The CDR3: CASSFHGVAKTQYF. CDR3 nucleotide sequence: TGTGCCAGCAGTTTTCACGGGGTTGCGAAGACCCAGTACTTC.

This clonotype was seen repeatedly, ten times or more. The gene calls are TRBV5-1 and TRBJ2-1, with D perhaps matching TRBD1 or TRBD2 (5 bases each). CDR1 is SGHRS and CDR2 is YFSETQ in the germline V gene. There are 16 residues in the CDR3. Deletions cut 5 bases from V and 3 bases from J, with 18 bases between. The CDR3 is CASRYGTATGYNEQFF. The CDR3 DNA is TGCGCCAGCAGATATGGGACCGCCACAGGCTACAATGAGCAGTTCTTC. Variable domain in full (rest from reference TRBV5-1 and TRBJ2-1): KAGVTQTPRYLIKTRGQQVTLSCSPISGHRSVSWYQQTPGQGLQFLFEYFSETQRNKGNFPGRFSGRQFSNSRSEMNVSTLELGDSALYLCASRYGTATGYNEQFFGPGTRLTVL.

For this clonotype: One junction end does not reproduce the germline sequence, and a read error may be involved. The chain recombines TRBV9 with TRBJ1-6, with a weak D call TRBD1 (5 bases). The CDR3 totals 15 residues. Germline V gene sequence: CDR1 SGDLS, CDR2 YYNGEE. CDR3 region: CASSVQGEWNSPPHF. CDR3 bases: TGTGCCAGCAGTGTCCAAGGGGAGTGGAATTCACCCCCCCACTTT. The variable domain in full, with the rest retrieved from reference TRBV9 and TRBJ1-6, is DSGVTQTPKHLITATGQRVTLRCSPRSGDLSVYWYQQSLDQGLQFLIQYYNGEERAKGNILERFSAQQFPDLHSELNLSSLELGDSALYFCASSVQGEWNSPPHFGNGTRLTVT.

V and J are TRBV6-2 or TRBV6-3 and TRBJ1-1; D remains ambiguous. This CDR3 comprises 13 residues. V dropped 6 bases and J dropped 4 bases, with 12 bases sitting between them. In germline, CDR1 is MNHEY, CDR2 SVGEGT. The CDR3 reads CASSHDISTEAFF. The CDR3 DNA is TGTGCCAGCAGCCACGACATAAGCACTGAAGCTTTCTTT.

Note on this clonotype: A much bigger clone sits one base away, suggesting this may be a read error. V usage is TRBV21-1 and J usage is TRBJ2-7; the D segment call TRBD1 is taken from the table without a DNA check. TRBV21-1 is flagged as a pseudogene. This CDR3 is 13 amino acids long. The CDR3 protein is CASSIGQVNEQYF. The CDR3, as DNA: TGTGCCAGCAGCATAGGACAGGTCAATGAGCAGTACTTC.

As for this clonotype: At one boundary the junction diverges from the germline segment, which might be a read error. This rearrangement joins TRBV4-1 to TRBJ2-1; 9 positions match TRBD2. Germline assignment: CDR1 MGHRA and CDR2 YSYEKL. The CDR3 runs 22 residues. DNA of the CDR3: TGCGCCAGCAGCCTATGGAACGTCGAGCGGGAGGCACGTCGGAGCTCCTGCAATGAGCAGTTCTTC. Translated: CASSLWNVEREARRSSCNEQFF.

To note about this clonotype: A read error is possible here, since a much larger clone lies one base away. This chain uses TRBV20-1 with TRBJ2-5; a possible D gene is TRBD2 (6 bases). The CDR3 covers 12 residues. Trimming shortened V by 3 bases and J by 11 bases, and 16 bases separated the two germline ends. Germline V gene lookup returns CDR1 DFQATT and CDR2 SNEGSKA (reference sequence). The CDR3 DNA sequence: TGCAGTGCTAGGCGGGGACTGGATGAGCAGTACTTC. Its translation is CSARRGLDEQYF.

The genes are TRBV29-1 and TRBJ2-5; 8 bases are a match to TRBD2. The end of the DNA fits TRBJ2-7 better, so the J call may be wrong. The CDR3 spans 13 residues. Germline lookup yields CDR1 SQVTM and CDR2 ANQGSEA. Here the CDR3 DNA reads TGCAGCGTTGAAGATCGGGAGGGCTACGAGCAGTACTTC. This codes for CSVEDREGYEQYF.

The V and J genes are TRBV7-2 and TRBJ2-7; D possibly corresponds to TRBD1 (6 bases). V lost 4 bases and J 7 bases, leaving 17 bases between the germline ends. The CDR3 totals 14 residues. Germline lookup yields CDR1 SGHTA and CDR2 FQGNSA. As DNA, the CDR3 is TGTGCCAGCAGCTCTCTACAGGGACGGGGAGAGCAGTACTTC. Protein sequence: CASSSLQGRGEQYF. The entire variable domain, with the rest obtained from reference TRBV7-2 and TRBJ2-7, is as follows: GAGVSQSPSNKVTEKGKDVELRCDPISGHTALYWYRQSLGQGLEFLIYFQGNSAPDKSGLPSDRFSAERTGGSVSTLTIQRTQQEDSAVYLCASSSLQGRGEQYFGPGTRLTVT.

This rearrangement joins TRBV29-1 to TRBJ1-1, with D possibly being TRBD1 (6 bases). Germline V gene data show CDR1 as SQVTM and CDR2 as ANQGSEA. The CDR3 extends over 12 amino acids. This CDR3 is CSGRQDNAEAFF. The CDR3 DNA sequence: TGCAGTGGTAGACAGGATAACGCTGAAGCTTTCTTT.

With regard to this clonotype: This could be a read error, since a much larger clone is one nucleotide away. The rearrangement links TRBV12-3 or TRBV12-4 to TRBJ2-7, with D possibly matching TRBD2 (5 bases). Trimming took off 5 bases at V and 7 bases at J, with 24 bases between the two ends. The CDR3 covers 16 residues. The CDR3 bases are TGTGCCAGCAGTCCCAGCCGGGCTGCTAGCTACAATGAGCAGTACTTC. This encodes CASSPSRAASYNEQYF.

The chain combines TRBV4-1 with TRBJ2-1; tentative D call: TRBD1 (6 bases). The CDR3 has 15 amino acids. Trimming took off 2 bases at V and 6 bases at J, with 14 bases between the two ends. CDR1 and CDR2 from the germline V gene are MGHRA and YSYEKL. In nucleotides, the CDR3 is TGCGCCAGCAGCCAATTTACAGGGAGTTTCAATGAGCAGTTCTTC. Its translation: CASSQFTGSFNEQFF.

This clonotype has a count of ten or more. The chain joins TRBV5-1 to TRBJ2-3; D ambiguous. The CDR3 is 13 residues long. Trimming took off 1 base at V and 1 base at J, with 4 bases between the two ends. CDR1 is SGHRS and CDR2 is YFSETQ in the germline V gene. In nucleotides, the CDR3 is TGCGCCAGCAGCTTGTATGGCACAGATACGCAGTATTTT. As protein: CASSLYGTDTQYF.

A remark on this clonotype: A much larger clone is a single base away; this may be a read error. The rearrangement links TRBV9 to TRBJ2-4; D remains ambiguous. Per germline, CDR1 SGDLS and CDR2 YYNGEE. This CDR3 has 14 amino acids. Trimming cost V 0 bases and J 13 bases, with 17 bases left between them. CDR3 sequence: CASSVDPLSSEQYF. CDR3 DNA sequence: TGTGCCAGCAGCGTAGATCCCCTAAGTAGTGAGCAGTACTTC.

With regard to this clonotype: This clone may be a read error of a much larger clone one base away. The V and J genes are TRBV20-1 and TRBJ2-3; TRBD2 matches at 10 bases. The length of the CDR3 is 19 residues. Germline CDR1 and CDR2: DFQATT and SNEGSKA (reference sequence). The CDR3, as DNA: TGCAGTACTAGAGATCAACCTACAGCGGGGGGGCTTTGGACAGATACGCAGTATTTT. It codes for CSTRDQPTAGGLWTDTQYF.

This clonotype was recorded many times. V is TRBV5-5 and J is TRBJ2-1; 7 nucleotides align to TRBD1. The germline CDR1 and CDR2 sequences are SGHKS and YYEKEE (reference sequence). V trimming: 1 base; J trimming: 6 bases; junction bases outside the gene matches: 4. The CDR3 has 14 amino acids. Here the CDR3 reads CASSLMTGSNEQFF. The CDR3 DNA sequence: TGTGCCAGCAGCTTGATGACAGGGAGCAATGAGCAGTTCTTC.

This clonotype was seen at least ten times. The chain links TRBV5-6 to TRBJ2-5, with TRBD2 matching 10 bases. The junction had 1 base not matched to a gene; V was cut back by 4 bases and J by 4 bases. Germline V gives CDR1 SGHDT, CDR2 YYEEEE. This CDR3 is 13 amino acids long. The CDR3 reads CASSKRGGETQYF. Here the CDR3 DNA reads TGTGCCAGCAGCAAGCGGGGGGGAGAGACCCAGTACTTC.

This clonotype came up many times. This sequence joins TRBV7-3 and TRBJ2-1; TRBD2 matches at 10 bases. Germline lookup yields CDR1 SGHTA and CDR2 FQGTGA. CDR3 length equals 15 residues. With 5 bases clipped from V and 10 bases from J, the junction kept 11 bases outside the gene matches. CDR3: CASSRVAGGLREQFF. The DNA for the CDR3 is TGTGCCAGCAGCCGTGTAGCGGGGGGCCTACGAGAGCAGTTCTTC.

This clonotype was seen many times. This sequence joins TRBV7-2 and TRBJ1-5; 9 bases are a match to TRBD1. J was trimmed by 1 base and V by 5 bases; bases with no gene match: 3. Germline loops: CDR1 SGHTA, CDR2 FQGNSA. The CDR3 covers 15 residues. DNA for the CDR3: TGTGCCAGCAGCCCACAGGGGGCGAGCAATCAGCCCCAGCATTTT. Translated, it gives CASSPQGASNQPQHF. Looking up the rest from reference TRBV7-2 and TRBJ1-5 gives the full variable domain: GAGVSQSPSNKVTEKGKDVELRCDPISGHTALYWYRQSLGQGLEFLIYFQGNSAPDKSGLPSDRFSAERTGGSVSTLTIQRTQQEDSAVYLCASSPQGASNQPQHFGDGTRLSIL.

A word on this clonotype: The junction and the germline gene differ at one end; a read error may be behind it. The J gene is TRBJ1-6, the V gene TRBV6-5, with a tentative D call TRBD1 (6 bases). This CDR3 is 14 amino acids long. Germline loops: CDR1 MNHEY, CDR2 SVGAGI. The CDR3, as DNA: TGTGCCGGCAGTTACTCGAGGGGGAACTCACCCCTCCACTTT. Amino acid sequence: CAGSYSRGNSPLHF.

J is TRBJ2-5 and V is TRBV5-1; TRBD2 is a possible D gene (7 bases). The CDR3 extends over 14 amino acids. With 5 bases removed from V and 11 bases from J, the gap between germline ends came to 22 bases. Per germline, CDR1 SGHRS and CDR2 YFSETQ. The CDR3 region is CASSSGGASNEQYF. CDR3 sequence (DNA): TGCGCCAGCAGTTCGGGGGGCGCTTCCAATGAGCAGTACTTC.

This clonotype was detected ten times or more. The chain is built from TRBV20-1 and TRBJ2-7; TRBD2 is a possible D gene (6 bases). The V gene's germline CDR1 is DFQATT and CDR2 SNEGSKA (reference sequence). V lost 3 bases and J 7 bases, leaving 19 bases between the germline ends. The CDR3 covers 14 residues. In nucleotides, the CDR3 is TGCAGTGCTAGTAAGGGAAGGTTAGCGGAAGAGCAGTACTTC. It translates to CSASKGRLAEEQYF.

V is TRBV6-2 or TRBV6-3 and J is TRBJ2-7; TRBD1 aligns across 7 bases. The V and J ends lost 6 bases and 0 bases, in that order; junction bases with no gene match: 8. The CDR3 sequence is 15 residues long. Germline-derived CDR1 and CDR2 are MNHEY and SVGEGT. The CDR3 protein is CASSPGDSYSYEQYF. The DNA of the CDR3 is TGTGCCAGCAGCCCAGGGGACAGCTACTCCTACGAGCAGTACTTC.

The chain has TRBV6-5 and TRBJ2-7, with 9 bases that match TRBD2. J was trimmed by 7 bases and V by 2 bases; bases with no gene match: 6. CDR3 length: 14 amino acids. Per the germline V gene, CDR1 is MNHEY and CDR2 is SVGAGI. In DNA, the CDR3 is TGTGCCAGCAGTTACGGACTAGCGACGGGGGAGCAGTACTTC. Residues: CASSYGLATGEQYF.

This clonotype has at least ten counts. J is TRBJ1-1 and V is TRBV5-1; a possible D gene is TRBD1 (6 bases). The CDR3 is made up of 14 amino acids. Per the germline V gene, CDR1 is SGHRS and CDR2 is YFSETQ. V was trimmed by 4 bases and J by 11 bases, leaving 21 bases between them. CDR3 residues: CASSQAAGGVGAFF. CDR3 DNA: TGCGCCAGCAGCCAAGCGGCCGGGGGCGTGGGTGCTTTCTTT.